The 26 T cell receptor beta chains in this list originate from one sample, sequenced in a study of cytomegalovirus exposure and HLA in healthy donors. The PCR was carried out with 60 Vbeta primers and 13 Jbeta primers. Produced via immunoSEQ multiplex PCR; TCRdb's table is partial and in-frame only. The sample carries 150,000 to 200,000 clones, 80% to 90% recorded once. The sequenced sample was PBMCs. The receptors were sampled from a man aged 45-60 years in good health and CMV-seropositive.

The CDR3 region has the DNA TGTGCCAGCAGCAACTCCGGGACAGGGAGAGAAAAACTGTTTTTT. It encodes CASSNSGTGREKLFF. V is TRBV7-6 and J is TRBJ1-4; TRBD1 matches 9 bases. CDR1 and CDR2 from the germline V gene are SGHVS and FNYEAQ. With V trimmed by 5 bases and J by 8 bases, 9 bases remained unmatched. CDR3 length: 15 residues.

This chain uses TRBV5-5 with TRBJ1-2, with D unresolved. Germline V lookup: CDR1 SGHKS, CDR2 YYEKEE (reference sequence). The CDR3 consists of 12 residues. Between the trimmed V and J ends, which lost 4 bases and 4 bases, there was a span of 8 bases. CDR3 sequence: CASSDGIYGYTF. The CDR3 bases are TGTGCCAGCAGCGACGGGATCTATGGCTACACCTTC. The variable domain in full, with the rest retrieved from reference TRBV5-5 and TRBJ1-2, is DAGVTQSPTHLIKTRGQQVTLRCSPISGHKSVSWYQQVLGQGPQFIFQYYEKEERGRGNFPDRFSARQFPNYSSELNVNALLLGDSALYLCASSDGIYGYTFGSGTRLTVV.

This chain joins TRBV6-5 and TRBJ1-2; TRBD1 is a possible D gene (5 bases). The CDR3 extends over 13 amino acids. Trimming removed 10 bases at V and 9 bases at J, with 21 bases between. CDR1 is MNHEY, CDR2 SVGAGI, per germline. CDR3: CATFRSDQGSYTF. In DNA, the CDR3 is TGTGCCACATTCCGATCAGACCAGGGAAGCTACACCTTC.

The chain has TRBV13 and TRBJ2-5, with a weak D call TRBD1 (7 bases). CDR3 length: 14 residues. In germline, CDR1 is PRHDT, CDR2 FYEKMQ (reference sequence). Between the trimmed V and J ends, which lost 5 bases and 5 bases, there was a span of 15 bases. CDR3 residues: CASSPSTGRETQYF. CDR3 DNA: TGTGCCAGCAGCCCTTCGACAGGGAGGGAGACCCAGTACTTC.

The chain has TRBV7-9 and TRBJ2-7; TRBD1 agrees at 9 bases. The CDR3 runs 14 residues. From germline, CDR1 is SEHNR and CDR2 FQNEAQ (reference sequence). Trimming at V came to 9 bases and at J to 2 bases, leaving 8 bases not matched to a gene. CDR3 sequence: CASLRDRVTYEQYF. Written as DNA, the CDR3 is TGTGCCAGTCTTCGGGACAGGGTAACCTACGAGCAGTACTTC.

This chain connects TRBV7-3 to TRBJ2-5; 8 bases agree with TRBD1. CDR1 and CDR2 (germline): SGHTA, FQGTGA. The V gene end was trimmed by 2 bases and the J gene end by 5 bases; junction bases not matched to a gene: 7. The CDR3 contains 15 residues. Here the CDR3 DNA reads TGTGCCAGCAGCTTATCAGCAGGGGGCTTTGAGACCCAGTACTTC. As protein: CASSLSAGGFETQYF. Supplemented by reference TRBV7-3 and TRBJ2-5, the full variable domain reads GAGVSQTPSNKVTEKGKYVELRCDPISGHTALYWYRQSLGQGPEFLIYFQGTGAADDSGLPNDRFFAVRPEGSVSTLKIQRTERGDSAVYLCASSLSAGGFETQYFGPGTRLLVL.

The CDR3 DNA follows: TGCGCCAGCAGCTTGGCCCCACAGGGCACAGATACGCAGTATTTT. This sequence encodes CASSLAPQGTDTQYF. The gene calls are TRBV5-1 and TRBJ2-3; D perhaps matches TRBD1 (5 bases). The CDR3 covers 15 residues. CDR1 SGHRS and CDR2 YFSETQ come from the germline V gene. The V end lost 0 bases, the J end lost 1 base, and 9 bases lay between the germline ends.

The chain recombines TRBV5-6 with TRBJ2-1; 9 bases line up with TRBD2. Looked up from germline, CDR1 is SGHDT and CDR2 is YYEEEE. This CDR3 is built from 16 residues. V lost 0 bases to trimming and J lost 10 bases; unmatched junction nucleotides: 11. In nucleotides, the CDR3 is TGTGCCAGCAGCTTGGGAAGCGGGGGGCAGGTTGGGGAGCAGTTCTTC. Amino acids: CASSLGSGGQVGEQFF. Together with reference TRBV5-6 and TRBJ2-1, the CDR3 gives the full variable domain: DAGVTQSPTHLIKTRGQQVTLRCSPKSGHDTVSWYQQALGQGPQFIFQYYEEEERQRGNFPDRFSGHQFPNYSSELNVNALLLGDSALYLCASSLGSGGQVGEQFFGPGTRLTVL.

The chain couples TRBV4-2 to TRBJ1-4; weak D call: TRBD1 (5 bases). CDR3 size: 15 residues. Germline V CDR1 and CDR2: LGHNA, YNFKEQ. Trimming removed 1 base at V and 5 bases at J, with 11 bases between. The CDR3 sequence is CASSQAGGGNEKLFF. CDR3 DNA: TGTGCCAGCAGCCAAGCGGGCGGGGGGAATGAAAAACTGTTTTTT.

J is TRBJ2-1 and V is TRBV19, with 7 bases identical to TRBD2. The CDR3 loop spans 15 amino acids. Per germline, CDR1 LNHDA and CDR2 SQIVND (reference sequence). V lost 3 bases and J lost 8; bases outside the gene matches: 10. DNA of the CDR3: TGTGCCAGTAGTATCCCAGCGGGAAGTAAATATGAGCAGTTCTTC. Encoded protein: CASSIPAGSKYEQFF.

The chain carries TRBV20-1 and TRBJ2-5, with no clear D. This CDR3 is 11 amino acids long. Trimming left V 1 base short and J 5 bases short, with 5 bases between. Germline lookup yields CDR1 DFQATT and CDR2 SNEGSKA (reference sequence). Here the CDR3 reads CSARVGETQYF. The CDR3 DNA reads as TGCAGTGCTAGAGTTGGCGAGACCCAGTACTTC.

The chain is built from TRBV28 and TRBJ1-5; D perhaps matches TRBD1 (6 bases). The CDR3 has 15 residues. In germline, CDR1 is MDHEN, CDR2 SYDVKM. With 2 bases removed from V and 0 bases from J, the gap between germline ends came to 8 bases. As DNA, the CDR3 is TGTGCCAGCAGTTTAGGGGGACATAGCAATCAGCCCCAGCATTTT. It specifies CASSLGGHSNQPQHF. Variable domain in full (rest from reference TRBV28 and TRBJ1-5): DVKVTQSSRYLVKRTGEKVFLECVQDMDHENMFWYRQDPGLGLRLIYFSYDVKMKEKGDIPEGYSVSREKKERFSLILESASTNQTSMYLCASSLGGHSNQPQHFGDGTRLSIL.

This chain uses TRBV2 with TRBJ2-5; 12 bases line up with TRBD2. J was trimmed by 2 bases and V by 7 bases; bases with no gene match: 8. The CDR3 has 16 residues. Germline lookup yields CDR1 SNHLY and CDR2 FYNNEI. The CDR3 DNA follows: TGTGCCAGCACCCGAGGCCTAGCGGGGGGGCAAGAGACCCAGTACTTC. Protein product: CASTRGLAGGQETQYF.

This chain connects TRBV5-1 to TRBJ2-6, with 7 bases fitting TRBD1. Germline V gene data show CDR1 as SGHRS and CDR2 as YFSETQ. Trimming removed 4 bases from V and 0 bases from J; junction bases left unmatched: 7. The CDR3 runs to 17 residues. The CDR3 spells CASSPTTGNSGANVLTF. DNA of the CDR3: TGCGCCAGCAGCCCGACGACAGGGAACTCTGGGGCCAACGTCCTGACTTTC.

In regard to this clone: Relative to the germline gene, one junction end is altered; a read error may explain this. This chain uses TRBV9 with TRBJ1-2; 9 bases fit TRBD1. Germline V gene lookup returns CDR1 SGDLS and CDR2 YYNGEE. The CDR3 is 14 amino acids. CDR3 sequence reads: CDSSVGTGIGGYTF. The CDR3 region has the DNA TGTGACAGCAGCGTAGGGACAGGGATAGGTGGCTACACCTTC.

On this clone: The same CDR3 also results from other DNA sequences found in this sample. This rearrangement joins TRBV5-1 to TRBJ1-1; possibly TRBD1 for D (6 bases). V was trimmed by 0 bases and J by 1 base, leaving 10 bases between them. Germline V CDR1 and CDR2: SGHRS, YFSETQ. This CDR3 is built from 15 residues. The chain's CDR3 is CASSLGIGGNTEAFF. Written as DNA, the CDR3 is TGCGCCAGCAGCTTGGGTATAGGGGGGAACACTGAAGCTTTCTTT. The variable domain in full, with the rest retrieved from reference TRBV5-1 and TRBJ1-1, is KAGVTQTPRYLIKTRGQQVTLSCSPISGHRSVSWYQQTPGQGLQFLFEYFSETQRNKGNFPGRFSGRQFSNSRSEMNVSTLELGDSALYLCASSLGIGGNTEAFFGQGTRLTVV.

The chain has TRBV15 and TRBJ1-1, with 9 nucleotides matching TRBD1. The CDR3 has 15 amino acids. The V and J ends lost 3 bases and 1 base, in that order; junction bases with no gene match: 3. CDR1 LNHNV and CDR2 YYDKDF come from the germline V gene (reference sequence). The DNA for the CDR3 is TGTGCCACCAGCAGGGGGACAGGGTGGAACACTGAAGCTTTCTTT. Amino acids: CATSRGTGWNTEAFF.

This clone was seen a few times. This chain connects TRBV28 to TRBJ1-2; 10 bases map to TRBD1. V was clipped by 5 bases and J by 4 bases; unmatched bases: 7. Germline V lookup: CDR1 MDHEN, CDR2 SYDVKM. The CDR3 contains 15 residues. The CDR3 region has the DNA TGTGCCAGCAGTCCTCAGACAGGGGGCAGCTATGGCTACACCTTC. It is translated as CASSPQTGGSYGYTF.

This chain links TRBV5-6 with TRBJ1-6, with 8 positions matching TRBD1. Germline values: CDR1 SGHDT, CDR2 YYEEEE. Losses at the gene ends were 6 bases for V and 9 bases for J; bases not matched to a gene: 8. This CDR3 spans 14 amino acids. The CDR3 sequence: CASTTDRGGSPLHF. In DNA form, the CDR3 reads TGTGCCAGCACCACAGACAGGGGCGGTTCACCCCTCCACTTT.

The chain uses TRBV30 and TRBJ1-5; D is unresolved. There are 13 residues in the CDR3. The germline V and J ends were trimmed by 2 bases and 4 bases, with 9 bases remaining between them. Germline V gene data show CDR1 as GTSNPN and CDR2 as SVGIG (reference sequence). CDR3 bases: TGTGCCTGGAGTACGGGTTTAAATCAGCCCCAGCATTTT. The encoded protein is CAWSTGLNQPQHF.

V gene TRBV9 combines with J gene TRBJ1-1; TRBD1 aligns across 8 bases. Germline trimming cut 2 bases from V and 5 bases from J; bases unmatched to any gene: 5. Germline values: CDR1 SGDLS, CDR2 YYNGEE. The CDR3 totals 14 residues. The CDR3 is CASSVTGGDTEAFF. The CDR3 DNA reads TGTGCCAGCAGCGTCACAGGGGGAGATACTGAAGCTTTCTTT.

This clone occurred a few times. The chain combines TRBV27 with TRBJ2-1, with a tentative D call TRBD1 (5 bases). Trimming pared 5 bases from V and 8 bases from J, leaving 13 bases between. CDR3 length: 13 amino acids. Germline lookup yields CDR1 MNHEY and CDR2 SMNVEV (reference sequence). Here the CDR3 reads CASSHSKGYEQFF. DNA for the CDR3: TGTGCCAGCAGTCATTCCAAGGGGTATGAGCAGTTCTTC.

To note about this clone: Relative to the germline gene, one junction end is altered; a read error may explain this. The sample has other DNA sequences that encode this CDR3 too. The CDR3 coding sequence is TGTGCCAGCAGCTTAGATAGTTTTCGACAGGTAGATGAAAAGCTGTTTTTT. Residues: CASSLDSFRQVDEKLFF. The chain carries TRBV11-2 and TRBJ1-4; D is perhaps TRBD1 (6 bases). This CDR3 region has 17 residues. Germline values: CDR1 SGHAT, CDR2 FQNNGV.

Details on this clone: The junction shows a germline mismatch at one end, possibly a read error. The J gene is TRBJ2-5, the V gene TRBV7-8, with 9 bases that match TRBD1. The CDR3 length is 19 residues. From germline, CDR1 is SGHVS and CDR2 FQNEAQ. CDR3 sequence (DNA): TGTGCCAGCAGCCTAGCCCTACAGGGGGCCGGGAGAAGACAAGAGACCCAGTACTTC. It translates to CASSLALQGAGRRQETQYF.

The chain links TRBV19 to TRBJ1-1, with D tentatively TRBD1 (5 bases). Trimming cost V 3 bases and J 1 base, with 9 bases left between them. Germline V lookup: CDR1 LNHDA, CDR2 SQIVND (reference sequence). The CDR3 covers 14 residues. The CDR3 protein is CASSIGGGNTEAFF. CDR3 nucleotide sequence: TGTGCCAGTAGTATTGGCGGGGGGAACACTGAAGCTTTCTTT. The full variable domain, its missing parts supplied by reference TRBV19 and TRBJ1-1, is DGGITQSPKYLFRKEGQNVTLSCEQNLNHDAMYWYRQDPGQGLRLIYYSQIVNDFQKGDIAEGYSVSREKKESFPLTVTSAQKNPTAFYLCASSIGGGNTEAFFGQGTRLTVV.

The CDR3 coding sequence is TGTGCCAGCCGCGCCACAGGGGGCGATTACGAGCAGTACGTC. Protein product: CASRATGGDYEQYV. The chain couples TRBV2 to TRBJ2-7; 9 bases line up with TRBD1. The CDR3 contains 14 residues. J was trimmed by 4 bases and V by 8 bases; bases with no gene match: 9. The germline gives CDR1 SNHLY, CDR2 FYNNEI.